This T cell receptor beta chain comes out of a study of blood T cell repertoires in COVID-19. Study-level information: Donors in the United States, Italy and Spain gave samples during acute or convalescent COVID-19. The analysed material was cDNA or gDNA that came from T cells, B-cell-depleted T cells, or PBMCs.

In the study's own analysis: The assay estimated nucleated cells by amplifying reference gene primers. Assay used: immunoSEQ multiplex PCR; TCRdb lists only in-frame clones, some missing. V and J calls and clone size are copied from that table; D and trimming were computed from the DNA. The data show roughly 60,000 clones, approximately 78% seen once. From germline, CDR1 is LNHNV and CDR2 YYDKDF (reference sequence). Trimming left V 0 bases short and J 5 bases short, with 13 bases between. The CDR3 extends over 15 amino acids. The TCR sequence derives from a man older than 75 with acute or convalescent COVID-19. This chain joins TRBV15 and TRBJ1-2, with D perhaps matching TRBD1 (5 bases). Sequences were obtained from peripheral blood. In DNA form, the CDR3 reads TGTGCCACCAGCAGAGATTTTCAGGGAGGATATGGCTACACCTTC. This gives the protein CATSRDFQGGYGYTF.